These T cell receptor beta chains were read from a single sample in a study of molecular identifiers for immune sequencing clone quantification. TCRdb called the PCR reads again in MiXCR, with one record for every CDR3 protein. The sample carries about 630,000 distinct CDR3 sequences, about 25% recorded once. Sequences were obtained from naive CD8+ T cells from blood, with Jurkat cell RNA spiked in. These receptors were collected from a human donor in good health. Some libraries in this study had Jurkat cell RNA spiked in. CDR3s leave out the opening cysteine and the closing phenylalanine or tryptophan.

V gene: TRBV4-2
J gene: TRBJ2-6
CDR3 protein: TSCQDRTGNSGANVLT

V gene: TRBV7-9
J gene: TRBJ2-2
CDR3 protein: ASSPSIGELF

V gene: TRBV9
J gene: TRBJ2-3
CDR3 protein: ASTFGGSSTDTQY

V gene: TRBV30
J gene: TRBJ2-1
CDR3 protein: AWTKTSGIDEQF

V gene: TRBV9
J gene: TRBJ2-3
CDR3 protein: ASSDDPSGATDTQY

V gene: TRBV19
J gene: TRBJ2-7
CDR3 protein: ASSIGSGDSFVYEQY

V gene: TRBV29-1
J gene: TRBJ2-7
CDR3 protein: SVYGGDSYEQY

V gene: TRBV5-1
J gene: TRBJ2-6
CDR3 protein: ASSFPWTGRSTSYSGANVLT

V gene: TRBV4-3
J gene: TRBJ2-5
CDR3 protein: ASSQDLTRGETQY

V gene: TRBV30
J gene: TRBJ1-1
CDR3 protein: AWSIWSTEAF

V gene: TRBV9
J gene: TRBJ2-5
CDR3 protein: ASSVGTGGRQETQY

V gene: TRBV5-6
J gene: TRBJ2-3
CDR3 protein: ASSLKGPTDTQY

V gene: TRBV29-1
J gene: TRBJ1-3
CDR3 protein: SVDSGNTIY

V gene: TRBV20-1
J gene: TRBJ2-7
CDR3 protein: SARDSAGGPEEQY

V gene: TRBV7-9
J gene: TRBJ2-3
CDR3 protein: ASSLQHPSTDTQY

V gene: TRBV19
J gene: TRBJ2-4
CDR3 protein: ASLFFAKNIQY

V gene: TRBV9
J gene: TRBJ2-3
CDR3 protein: ASSVLAGGPGTDTQY

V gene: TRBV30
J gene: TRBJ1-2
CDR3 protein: AWSVLGLLPNYGYT